The clone carrying this TCR beta chain was picked up a small number of times. As yet, its antigen is unknown. Germline V gives CDR1 SEHNR, CDR2 FQNEAQ (reference sequence). With 4 bases removed from V and 3 bases from J, the gap between germline ends came to 13 bases. The CDR3 extends over 14 amino acids. Using RNA transcripts as the source, TCR beta CDR3 regions were amplified. Primed by the HTBI set, a first-round RT-PCR was run on the TCR CDR3. TCRdb re-analysed the multiplex PCR reads in MiXCR, keeping a single row per CDR3 protein. The table has about 500,000 distinct CDR3 sequences, about 16% seen once; the top ten hold about 31%. This sample was taken from a study of T cells in Graves' hyperthyroidism and ophthalmopathy. Study results and limitations: Blood also carried most thyroid clonotypes expanded above 0.001.

Diagnoses used clinical symptoms, serum thyroxine and TRAb, thyroid ultrasound and orbital computed tomography. This sample holds PBMCs from roughly 10 ml fresh peripheral blood. Material: blood. This receptor was obtained from a woman between 25 and 40 years old with Graves' ophthalmopathy. The V gene is TRBV7-9, the J gene TRBJ2-7, with unresolved D. The CDR3 DNA reads TGTGCCAGCAGCTCCCTAGACCCCGACTACGAGCAGTACTTC. Translation gives CASSSLDPDYEQYF.